This T cell receptor (beta chain) is drawn from a study of CD8 T cells in Susac syndrome. Random hexamers were used to reverse transcribe an amount of about 0.45 to 1 ug RNA. TCR beta CDR3 was amplified by immunoSEQ multiplex PCR. This amplification extended across 54 Vbeta and 13 Jbeta segments. From the immunoSEQ multiplex PCR reads, TCRdb called clonotypes with MiXCR, one entry per CDR3 protein. The table records fewer than 200,000 distinct CDR3 sequences, approximately 93% of them present only once. The CDR3 has 17 residues. J was trimmed by 0 bases and V by 6 bases; bases with no gene match: 11. Overall study results and limits: The study admitted that it had a relatively small number of individuals in its TCR sequencing and HLA analysis.

Comments on this clonotype: The antigen is not known.

Input material: CD4+ T cells from PBMCs. This clonotype originated in a human donor in good health. The rearrangement uses TRBV23-1 and TRBJ2-3, with TRBD1 matching 8 bases. TRBV23-1 is an ORF, with its function uncertain. The CDR3 DNA sequence: TGCGCCAGCAGACACAGCCGGGACAGGAACAGCACAGATACGCAGTATTTT. Its translation: CASRHSRDRNSTDTQYF.